The T cell receptor (beta chain) under discussion was sequenced for a study of blood T cell repertoires in COVID-19. The repertoire was sequenced with immunoSEQ multiplex PCR; TCRdb's copy has only in-frame clones and lacks some. The profile shows 250,000 to 350,000 clones, approximately 85% of them singletons. Seattle participants joined during active infection and were tracked over time. The CDR3 is 16 residues long. Looked up from germline, CDR1 is SNHLY and CDR2 is FYNNEI. With V trimmed by 7 bases and J by 7 bases, 12 bases remained unmatched. The material sequenced was peripheral blood. The J gene is TRBJ2-2, the V gene TRBV2; 10 positions match TRBD2. The TCR originated in a human donor with COVID-19, enrolled during active disease. The donor label of this sample is uncertain. CDR3: CASIKGAGGTVGELFF. In DNA, the CDR3 is TGTGCCAGCATTAAAGGAGCGGGAGGGACAGTCGGGGAGCTGTTTTTT.